This entry is about one TCR beta chain. The target antigen is unknown. These data come from a study of cytotoxic CD8 clonotypes in ibrutinib-treated CLL. In the study overall: Investigators collected response samples after a median around twelve months of treatment, range 6 to 36.

Germline V CDR1 and CDR2: SGHDT, YYEEEE. The CDR3 runs 13 residues. With 2 bases removed from V and 6 bases from J, the gap between germline ends came to 10 bases. Sequencing was performed with immunoSEQ multiplex PCR; in TCRdb, only in-frame clones are kept and a portion is missing. The repertoire holds approximately 120,000 clones, with roughly 60% as singletons. General study points: Clonality was higher at ibrutinib response and returned toward baseline at progression. Relative to age-matched healthy donors, clonality at baseline was higher, and it tracked circulating CD8+ T-cell counts.

The sample here was PBMCs, taken after 24 months of ibrutinib treatment. This receptor was obtained from a human donor with chronic lymphocytic leukemia. This chain connects TRBV5-6 to TRBJ2-3; a weak D match, TRBD2 (6 bases). The CDR3 sequence: CASSFGSGDTQYF. The CDR3 DNA reads as TGTGCCAGCAGCTTCGGTAGCGGCGATACGCAGTATTTT.